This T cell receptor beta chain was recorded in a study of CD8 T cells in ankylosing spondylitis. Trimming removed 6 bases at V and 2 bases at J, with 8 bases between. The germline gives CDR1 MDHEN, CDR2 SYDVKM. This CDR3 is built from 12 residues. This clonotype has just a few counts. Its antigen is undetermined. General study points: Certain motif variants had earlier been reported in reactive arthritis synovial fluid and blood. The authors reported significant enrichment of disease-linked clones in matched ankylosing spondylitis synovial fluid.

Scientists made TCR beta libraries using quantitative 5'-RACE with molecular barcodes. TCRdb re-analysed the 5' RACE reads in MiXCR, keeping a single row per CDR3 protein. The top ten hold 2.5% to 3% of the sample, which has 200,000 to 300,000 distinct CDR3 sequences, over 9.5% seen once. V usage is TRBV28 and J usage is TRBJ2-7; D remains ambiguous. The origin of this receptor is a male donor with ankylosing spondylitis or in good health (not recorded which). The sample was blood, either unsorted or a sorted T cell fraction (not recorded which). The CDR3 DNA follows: TGTGCCAGCAGAACGCTTACCTACGAGCAGTACTTC. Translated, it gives CASRTLTYEQYF.